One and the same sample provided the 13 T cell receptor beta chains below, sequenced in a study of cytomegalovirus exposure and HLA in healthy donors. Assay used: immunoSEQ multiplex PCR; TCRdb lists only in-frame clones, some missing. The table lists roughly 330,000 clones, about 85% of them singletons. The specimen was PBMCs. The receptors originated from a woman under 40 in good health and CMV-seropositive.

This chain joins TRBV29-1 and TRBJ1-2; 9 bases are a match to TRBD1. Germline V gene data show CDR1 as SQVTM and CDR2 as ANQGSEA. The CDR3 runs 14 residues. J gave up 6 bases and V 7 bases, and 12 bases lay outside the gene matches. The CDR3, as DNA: TGCAGCGCCGAGGAGGGACAGGGAAGCGATGGCTACACCTTC. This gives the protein CSAEEGQGSDGYTF. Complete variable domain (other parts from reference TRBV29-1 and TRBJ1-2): SAVISQKPSRDICQRGTSLTIQCQVDSQVTMMFWYRQQPGQSLTLIATANQGSEATYESGFVIDKFPISRPNLTFSTLTVSNMSPEDSSIYLCSAEEGQGSDGYTFGSGTRLTVV.

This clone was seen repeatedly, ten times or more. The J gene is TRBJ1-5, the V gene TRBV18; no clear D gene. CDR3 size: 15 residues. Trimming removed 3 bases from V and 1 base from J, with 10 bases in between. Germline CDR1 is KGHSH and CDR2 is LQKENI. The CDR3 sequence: CASSPSRGSNQPQHF. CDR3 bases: TGTGCCAGCTCACCCAGCCGAGGCAGCAATCAGCCCCAGCATTTT.

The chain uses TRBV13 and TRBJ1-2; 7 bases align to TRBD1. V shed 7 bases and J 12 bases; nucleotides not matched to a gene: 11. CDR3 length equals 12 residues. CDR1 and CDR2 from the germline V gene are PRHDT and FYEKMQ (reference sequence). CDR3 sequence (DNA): TGTGCCAGCACCTTGGGGGACAGATCGGACACCTTC. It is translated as CASTLGDRSDTF.

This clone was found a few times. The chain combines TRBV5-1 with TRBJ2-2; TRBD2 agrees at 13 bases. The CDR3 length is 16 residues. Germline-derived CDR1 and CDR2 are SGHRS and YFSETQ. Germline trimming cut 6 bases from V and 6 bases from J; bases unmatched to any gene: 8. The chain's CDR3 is CASNGLAGAAPGELFF. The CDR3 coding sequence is TGCGCCAGCAATGGACTAGCGGGAGCGGCGCCCGGGGAGCTGTTTTTT.

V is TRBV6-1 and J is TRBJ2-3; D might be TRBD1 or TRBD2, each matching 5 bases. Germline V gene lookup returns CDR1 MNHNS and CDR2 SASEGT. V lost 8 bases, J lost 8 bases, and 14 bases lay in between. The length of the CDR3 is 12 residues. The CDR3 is CASGDLAATQYF. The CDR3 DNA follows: TGTGCCAGCGGGGACCTGGCAGCTACGCAGTATTTT.

CDR3 DNA: TGCAGCGTTGGGGACAGCAATCAGCCCCAGCATTTT. Residues: CSVGDSNQPQHF. This sequence joins TRBV29-1 and TRBJ1-5; possible D gene TRBD1, 5 bases. The V end was cut by 4 bases, the J end by 1 base, with 5 bases between. This CDR3 spans 12 amino acids. Germline assignment: CDR1 SQVTM and CDR2 ANQGSEA.

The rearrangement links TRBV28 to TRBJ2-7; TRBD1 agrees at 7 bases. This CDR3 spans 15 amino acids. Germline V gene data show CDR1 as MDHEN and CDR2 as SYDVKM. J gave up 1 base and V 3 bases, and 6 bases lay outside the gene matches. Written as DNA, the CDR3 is TGTGCCAGCAGTTTGACAGGGTCCCCATCCTACGAGCAGTACTTC. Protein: CASSLTGSPSYEQYF.

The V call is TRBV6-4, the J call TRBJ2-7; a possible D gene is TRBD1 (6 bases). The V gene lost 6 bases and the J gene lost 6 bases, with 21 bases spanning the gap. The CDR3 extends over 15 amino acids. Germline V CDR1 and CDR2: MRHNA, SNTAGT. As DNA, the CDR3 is TGTGCCAGCAGCGCCACCCCAGGGGCCCAGGGCGAGCAGTACTTC. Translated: CASSATPGAQGEQYF.

The CDR3 is CASSPPGTDAFF. The CDR3 DNA reads TGTGCCAGCAGCCCCCCCGGGACAGACGCTTTCTTT. The rearrangement joins TRBV7-6 to TRBJ1-1, with 7 positions matching TRBD1. The germline CDR1 and CDR2 sequences are SGHVS and FNYEAQ. Trimming removed 5 bases from V and 11 bases from J; junction bases left unmatched: 8. The CDR3 is made up of 12 amino acids.

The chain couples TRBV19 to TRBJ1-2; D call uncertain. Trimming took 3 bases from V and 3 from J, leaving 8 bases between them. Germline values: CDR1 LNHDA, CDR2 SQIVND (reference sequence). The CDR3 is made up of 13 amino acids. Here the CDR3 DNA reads TGTGCCAGTAGTATCCTGGGAGACTATGGCTACACCTTC. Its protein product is CASSILGDYGYTF.

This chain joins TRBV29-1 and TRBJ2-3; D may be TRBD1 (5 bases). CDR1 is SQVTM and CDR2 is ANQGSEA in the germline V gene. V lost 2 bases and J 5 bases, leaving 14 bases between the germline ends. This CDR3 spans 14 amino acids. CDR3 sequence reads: CSVERQGRKDTQYF. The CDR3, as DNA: TGCAGCGTTGAACGCCAGGGCCGAAAAGATACGCAGTATTTT.

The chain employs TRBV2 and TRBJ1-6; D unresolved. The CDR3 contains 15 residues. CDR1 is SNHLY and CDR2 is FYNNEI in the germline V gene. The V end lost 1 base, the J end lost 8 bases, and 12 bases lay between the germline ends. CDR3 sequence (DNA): TGTGCCAGCAGTGAAGAAGTTCACATTCATTCACCCCTCCACTTT. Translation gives CASSEEVHIHSPLHF.

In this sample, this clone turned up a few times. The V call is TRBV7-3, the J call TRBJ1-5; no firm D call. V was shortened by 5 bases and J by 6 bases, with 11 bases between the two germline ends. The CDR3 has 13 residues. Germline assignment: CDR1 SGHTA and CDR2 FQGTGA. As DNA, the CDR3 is TGTGCCAGCAGCCAACACAAGGGTCAGCCCCAGCATTTT. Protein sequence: CASSQHKGQPQHF.